Listed below are T cell receptor beta chains from one sample, sequenced in a study of blood T cells in healthy people across ages. TCRdb reprocessed the 5' RACE reads via MiXCR and lists one record per CDR3 protein. The sample holds about 1.5 million distinct CDR3 sequences, approximately 43% seen once. Sequencing used blood. These receptors all come from a young woman in good health. The CDR3 runs from the conserved cysteine through the conserved F or W. The order of the fields is V gene, D gene, J gene, clone size, CDR3 protein, CDR3 DNA. A D gene is named only where the DNA matches it firmly. The listing skips clone size in some rows; elsewhere it reads once, few, many or a size class.

v_call: TRBV20-1; d_call: -; j_call: TRBJ1-1; clone_size: -; cdr3_aa: CSARLNTEAFF; cdr3_nt: TGCAGTGCTAGGCTGAACACTGAAGCTTTCTTT
v_call: TRBV4-3; d_call: -; j_call: TRBJ2-7; clone_size: -; cdr3_aa: CASSQGGGVLSYEQYF; cdr3_nt: TGCGCCAGCAGCCAAGGAGGGGGGGTCCTCTCCTACGAGCAGTACTTC
v_call: TRBV5-1; d_call: -; j_call: TRBJ1-2; clone_size: -; cdr3_aa: CASSLALRRYTF; cdr3_nt: TGCGCCAGCAGCTTGGCCCTCCGCCGCTACACCTTC
v_call: TRBV10-3; d_call: -; j_call: TRBJ2-3; clone_size: few; cdr3_aa: CAISDQEVDTQYF; cdr3_nt: TGTGCCATCAGTGACCAGGAGGTAGATACGCAGTATTTT
v_call: TRBV7-3; d_call: TRBD1; j_call: TRBJ2-3; clone_size: many; cdr3_aa: CASSLGQGLDTQYF; cdr3_nt: TGTGCCAGCAGCTTAGGACAGGGACTGGATACGCAGTATTTT
v_call: TRBV12-3/TRBV12-4; d_call: TRBD2; j_call: TRBJ2-5; clone_size: -; cdr3_aa: CASTGLAVKQATQYF; cdr3_nt: TGTGCCAGCACCGGACTAGCAGTTAAACAAGCGACCCAGTACTTC
v_call: TRBV10-3; d_call: -; j_call: TRBJ2-7; clone_size: -; cdr3_aa: CATGRDAIYEQYF; cdr3_nt: TGTGCCACGGGACGGGACGCCATCTACGAGCAGTACTTC
v_call: TRBV6-5; d_call: -; j_call: TRBJ1-5; clone_size: -; cdr3_aa: CANSTRRNQPQHF; cdr3_nt: TGTGCCAACAGTACACGGAGGAATCAGCCCCAGCATTTT
v_call: TRBV10-3; d_call: -; j_call: TRBJ2-7; clone_size: -; cdr3_aa: CAIRETDGSFYEQYF; cdr3_nt: TGTGCCATCAGGGAGACAGACGGAAGTTTCTACGAGCAGTACTTC
v_call: TRBV6-5; d_call: -; j_call: TRBJ1-2; clone_size: few; cdr3_aa: CASSYTHALRYGYTF; cdr3_nt: TGTGCCAGCAGTTACACCCACGCTCTGCGCTATGGCTACACCTTC
v_call: TRBV20-1; d_call: TRBD1; j_call: TRBJ1-1; clone_size: -; cdr3_aa: CSAREGQKMNTEAFF; cdr3_nt: TGCAGTGCTAGAGAGGGACAGAAAATGAACACTGAAGCTTTCTTT
v_call: TRBV24-1; d_call: TRBD1; j_call: TRBJ1-1; clone_size: -; cdr3_aa: CATRGTGTNTEAFF; cdr3_nt: TGTGCCACCAGGGGGACAGGGACGAACACTGAAGCTTTCTTT
v_call: TRBV20-1; d_call: -; j_call: TRBJ2-1; clone_size: -; cdr3_aa: CSARGTSYNERFF; cdr3_nt: TGCAGTGCTAGGGGGACTTCCTACAATGAGCGGTTCTTC
v_call: TRBV27; d_call: -; j_call: TRBJ1-2; clone_size: -; cdr3_aa: CASSPYAASGYGYTF; cdr3_nt: TGTGCCAGCAGTCCGTATGCGGCGTCTGGCTATGGCTACACCTTC
v_call: TRBV6-6; d_call: -; j_call: TRBJ2-7; clone_size: -; cdr3_aa: CASSPLGYHYEQYF; cdr3_nt: TGTGCCAGCAGCCCCCTGGGCTACCACTACGAGCAGTACTTC
v_call: TRBV28; d_call: -; j_call: TRBJ1-2; clone_size: many; cdr3_aa: CASSFRGRHGYTF; cdr3_nt: TGTGCCAGCAGTTTCCGGGGACGGCATGGCTACACCTTC
v_call: TRBV12-3/TRBV12-4; d_call: TRBD2; j_call: TRBJ2-7; clone_size: few; cdr3_aa: CASTFIPGGQQYF; cdr3_nt: TGTGCCAGCACTTTCATCCCGGGAGGTCAGCAGTACTTC
v_call: TRBV28; d_call: TRBD2; j_call: TRBJ2-1; clone_size: -; cdr3_aa: CASSSPASGSHNEQFF; cdr3_nt: TGTGCCAGCTCCTCTCCGGCTAGCGGGAGCCACAATGAGCAGTTCTTC
v_call: TRBV5-1; d_call: TRBD1; j_call: TRBJ2-7; clone_size: -; cdr3_aa: CASSLVPGQGENEQYF; cdr3_nt: TGCGCCAGCAGCCTAGTACCGGGACAGGGGGAAAATGAGCAATACTTC
v_call: TRBV12-3/TRBV12-4; d_call: TRBD1; j_call: TRBJ1-5; clone_size: -; cdr3_aa: CASSRSGTGAYSNQPQHF; cdr3_nt: TGTGCCAGCAGTAGATCCGGGACAGGAGCTTATAGCAATCAGCCCCAGCATTTT
v_call: TRBV7-9; d_call: TRBD1; j_call: TRBJ2-7; clone_size: few; cdr3_aa: CASSYRDRGDEQYF; cdr3_nt: TGTGCCAGCAGTTACCGGGACAGGGGAGATGAGCAGTACTTC
v_call: TRBV12-3/TRBV12-4; d_call: TRBD1; j_call: TRBJ2-7; clone_size: -; cdr3_aa: CASSLETLTGTGNEQYF; cdr3_nt: TGTGCCAGCAGTTTAGAAACCCTTACCGGGACAGGTAACGAGCAGTACTTC
v_call: TRBV18; d_call: -; j_call: TRBJ1-1; clone_size: -; cdr3_aa: CASSRSRGENTEAFF; cdr3_nt: TGTGCCAGCTCACGGTCCCGGGGAGAGAACACTGAAGCTTTCTTT
v_call: TRBV4-1; d_call: -; j_call: TRBJ2-3; clone_size: -; cdr3_aa: CASSRSTPQTRYF; cdr3_nt: TGCGCCAGCAGCCGATCGACCCCCCAGACGCGGTATTTT
v_call: TRBV6-2/TRBV6-3; d_call: -; j_call: TRBJ2-7; clone_size: -; cdr3_aa: CASTYTATPYEQYF; cdr3_nt: TGTGCCAGCACCTATACGGCAACTCCCTACGAGCAGTACTTC
v_call: TRBV14; d_call: -; j_call: TRBJ2-1; clone_size: -; cdr3_aa: CASSQDLTAAPFF; cdr3_nt: TGTGCCAGCAGCCAAGATTTGACAGCCGCGCCGTTCTTC
v_call: TRBV6-6; d_call: TRBD1; j_call: TRBJ1-1; clone_size: -; cdr3_aa: CASTRGPDTEAFF; cdr3_nt: TGTGCCAGCACCAGGGGGCCGGACACTGAAGCTTTCTTT
v_call: TRBV12-3/TRBV12-4; d_call: TRBD1; j_call: TRBJ2-1; clone_size: many; cdr3_aa: CASIRQGFYNEQFF; cdr3_nt: TGTGCCAGCATACGACAGGGATTCTACAATGAGCAGTTCTTC
v_call: TRBV2; d_call: -; j_call: TRBJ1-3; clone_size: -; cdr3_aa: CASLRDSGNTIYF; cdr3_nt: TGTGCCTCTCTTCGGGACTCTGGAAACACCATATATTTT
v_call: TRBV7-7; d_call: TRBD1; j_call: TRBJ1-1; clone_size: few; cdr3_aa: CASSPLGWTGLNTEAFF; cdr3_nt: TGTGCTAGCAGTCCCCTCGGGTGGACAGGATTGAACACTGAAGCTTTCTTT
v_call: TRBV29-1; d_call: -; j_call: TRBJ2-7; clone_size: -; cdr3_aa: CSESRGGYEQYF; cdr3_nt: TGCAGCGAGAGTCGTGGGGGGTACGAGCAGTACTTC
v_call: TRBV15; d_call: -; j_call: TRBJ2-1; clone_size: -; cdr3_aa: CATSTNPGENQFF; cdr3_nt: TGTGCCACCAGCACCAACCCAGGAGAGAACCAGTTCTTC
v_call: TRBV12-3/TRBV12-4; d_call: TRBD1; j_call: TRBJ1-6; clone_size: few; cdr3_aa: CASSLTGHNSPLHF; cdr3_nt: TGTGCCAGCAGTCTGACAGGGCATAATTCACCCCTCCACTTT
v_call: TRBV11-1; d_call: -; j_call: TRBJ2-7; clone_size: -; cdr3_aa: CASSRQREQYF; cdr3_nt: TGTGCCAGCAGCCGACAGCGCGAGCAGTACTTC
v_call: TRBV7-2; d_call: TRBD2; j_call: TRBJ2-4; clone_size: few; cdr3_aa: CASSPRRAGVLTKNIQYF; cdr3_nt: TGTGCCAGCAGCCCACGACGGGCGGGAGTTTTAACCAAAAACATTCAGTACTTC
v_call: TRBV18; d_call: -; j_call: TRBJ1-5; clone_size: once; cdr3_aa: CASSLSPTVDNQPQHF; cdr3_nt: TGTGCCAGCTCACTTTCCCCGACCGTGGACAATCAGCCCCAGCATTTT
v_call: TRBV29-1; d_call: -; j_call: TRBJ2-5; clone_size: few; cdr3_aa: CSVASTQETQYF; cdr3_nt: TGCAGCGTTGCATCGACCCAAGAGACCCAGTACTTC
v_call: TRBV7-2; d_call: -; j_call: TRBJ2-3; clone_size: -; cdr3_aa: CASSPGILTDTQYF; cdr3_nt: TGTGCCAGCAGCCCCGGGATCCTCACAGATACGCAGTATTTT
v_call: TRBV20-1; d_call: -; j_call: TRBJ2-1; clone_size: -; cdr3_aa: CSARVDRWRETQFF; cdr3_nt: TGCAGTGCCAGGGTTGATAGGTGGAGAGAGACCCAGTTCTTC
v_call: TRBV10-3; d_call: TRBD1; j_call: TRBJ2-7; clone_size: -; cdr3_aa: CASSNSDRAEQYF; cdr3_nt: TGTGCCAGCAGTAATTCTGACAGGGCCGAGCAGTACTTC
v_call: TRBV29-1; d_call: -; j_call: TRBJ2-7; clone_size: -; cdr3_aa: CSVDSPSRSYNEQYF; cdr3_nt: TGCAGCGTTGATTCGCCTAGCAGATCCTACAATGAGCAGTACTTC
v_call: TRBV29-1; d_call: TRBD1; j_call: TRBJ2-5; clone_size: many; cdr3_aa: CSVEGQQETQYF; cdr3_nt: TGCAGCGTTGAGGGACAGCAAGAGACCCAGTACTTC
v_call: TRBV20-1; d_call: TRBD2; j_call: TRBJ2-1; clone_size: many; cdr3_aa: CSARPSGLDVFSYNEQFF; cdr3_nt: TGCAGTGCTCGCCCCTCGGGACTAGATGTTTTCTCCTACAATGAGCAGTTCTTC
v_call: TRBV20-1; d_call: -; j_call: TRBJ2-2; clone_size: few; cdr3_aa: CSARDPGYRELFF; cdr3_nt: TGCAGTGCTAGAGATCCGGGGTACCGGGAGCTGTTTTTT
v_call: TRBV10-3; d_call: -; j_call: TRBJ2-1; clone_size: -; cdr3_aa: CATSWGETQFF; cdr3_nt: TGTGCCACCTCATGGGGTGAGACCCAGTTCTTC
v_call: TRBV5-1; d_call: -; j_call: TRBJ2-4; clone_size: -; cdr3_aa: CASSQPGDLNEQYF; cdr3_nt: TGCGCCAGCAGCCAGCCGGGAGATCTGAATGAGCAGTACTTC
v_call: TRBV12-3/TRBV12-4; d_call: -; j_call: TRBJ1-1; clone_size: -; cdr3_aa: CASSLGTSAAFF; cdr3_nt: TGTGCCAGCAGTCTAGGGACTTCTGCGGCTTTCTTT
v_call: TRBV29-1; d_call: TRBD1; j_call: TRBJ1-2; clone_size: -; cdr3_aa: CSVTRAGGNKDGYTF; cdr3_nt: TGCAGCGTCACCCGGGCAGGGGGCAATAAAGATGGCTACACCTTC
v_call: TRBV27; d_call: TRBD1; j_call: TRBJ2-3; clone_size: -; cdr3_aa: CASSSRTGDTDTQYF; cdr3_nt: TGTGCCAGCAGTTCCCGGACAGGGGACACAGATACGCAGTATTTT